What follows is one T cell receptor (beta chain) and its context. Its target is unknown. These data belong to a study of T cell responses to AZD1222 COVID-19 vaccine. Overall study results and limits: Mapped onto spike, vaccine-associated CD4 TCRs spanned it and were dominant at 160-218 and 743-854. The study found Spike-specific TCR breadth and depth rose after two AZD1222 doses.

The protocol was immunoSEQ multiplex PCR, while the TCRdb copy is restricted to in-frame clones and leaves out a portion. The sample consists of 85,000 to 110,000 clones, roughly 88% of them appearing once. Trimming cost V 5 bases and J 2 bases; bases outside gene matches: 5. Germline V gene lookup returns CDR1 LNHDA and CDR2 SQIVND (reference sequence). This CDR3 spans 14 amino acids. Material: peripheral blood, obtained on day 0 of AZD1222 vaccination. The rearrangement joins TRBV19 to TRBJ2-7, with TRBD1 matching over 8 bases. This clonotype originated in an adult in good health. CDR3 nucleotides: TGTGCCAGTAGTGGGGGACAGGCTCCCTACGAGCAGTACTTC. Its translation is CASSGGQAPYEQYF.